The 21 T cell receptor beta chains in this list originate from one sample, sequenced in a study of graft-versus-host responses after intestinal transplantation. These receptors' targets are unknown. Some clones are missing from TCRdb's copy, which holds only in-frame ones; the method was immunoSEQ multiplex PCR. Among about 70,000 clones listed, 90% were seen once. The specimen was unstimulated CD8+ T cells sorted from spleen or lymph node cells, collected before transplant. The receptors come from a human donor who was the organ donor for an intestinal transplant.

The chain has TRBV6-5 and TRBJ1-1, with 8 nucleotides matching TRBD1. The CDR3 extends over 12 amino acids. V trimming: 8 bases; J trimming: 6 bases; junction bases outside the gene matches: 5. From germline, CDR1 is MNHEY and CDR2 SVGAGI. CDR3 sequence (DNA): TGTGCCAGCGAAGGACAGGGCGCTGAAGCTTTCTTT. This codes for CASEGQGAEAFF.

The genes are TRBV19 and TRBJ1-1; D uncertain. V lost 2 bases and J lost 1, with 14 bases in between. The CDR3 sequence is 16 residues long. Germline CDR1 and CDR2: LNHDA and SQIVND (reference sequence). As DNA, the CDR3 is TGTGCCAGTAGTATATTTGGCGGGCAGACGAACACTGAAGCTTTCTTT. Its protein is CASSIFGGQTNTEAFF.

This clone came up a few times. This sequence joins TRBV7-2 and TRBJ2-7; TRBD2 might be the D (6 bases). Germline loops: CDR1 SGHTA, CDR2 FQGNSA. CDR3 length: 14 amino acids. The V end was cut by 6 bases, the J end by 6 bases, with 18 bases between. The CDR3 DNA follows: TGTGCCAGCAGTCGACAGATGGGAGGACTCGAGCAGTACGTC. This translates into CASSRQMGGLEQYV.

CDR3 amino acids: CASSVRDTYEKLFF. For the CDR3, the DNA is TGTGCCAGCAGTGTCCGGGACACCTATGAAAAACTGTTTTTT. V gene TRBV6-5 combines with J gene TRBJ1-4; a weak D match, TRBD1 (6 bases). This CDR3 has 14 residues. Trimming took off 5 bases at V and 6 bases at J, with 13 bases between the two ends. Germline-derived CDR1 and CDR2 are MNHEY and SVGAGI.

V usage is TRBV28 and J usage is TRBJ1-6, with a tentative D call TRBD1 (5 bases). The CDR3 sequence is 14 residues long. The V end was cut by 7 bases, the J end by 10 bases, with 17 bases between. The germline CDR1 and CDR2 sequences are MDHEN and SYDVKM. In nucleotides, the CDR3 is TGTGCCAGCACTCGGCGGCGGGGGTACTCACCCCTCCACTTT. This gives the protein CASTRRRGYSPLHF.

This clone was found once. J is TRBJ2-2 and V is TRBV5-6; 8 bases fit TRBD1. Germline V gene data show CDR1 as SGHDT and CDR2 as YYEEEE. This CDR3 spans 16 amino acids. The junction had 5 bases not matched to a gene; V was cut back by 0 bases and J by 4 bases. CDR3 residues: CASSLAGQVTTGELFF. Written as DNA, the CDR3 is TGTGCCAGCAGCTTGGCGGGACAGGTTACCACCGGGGAGCTGTTTTTT.

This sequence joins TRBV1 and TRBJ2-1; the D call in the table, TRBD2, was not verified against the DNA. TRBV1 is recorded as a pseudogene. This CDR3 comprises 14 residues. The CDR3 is CTSSQDSSPNEQFF. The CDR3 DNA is TGCACCAGCAGCCAAGATTCAAGCCCCAATGAGCAGTTCTTC.

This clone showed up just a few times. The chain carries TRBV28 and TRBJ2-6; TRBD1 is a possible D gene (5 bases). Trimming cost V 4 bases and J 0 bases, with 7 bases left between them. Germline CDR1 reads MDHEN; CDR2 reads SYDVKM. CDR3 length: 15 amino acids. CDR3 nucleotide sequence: TGTGCCAGCAGTTACCAGGGCTCTGGGGCCAACGTCCTGACTTTC. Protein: CASSYQGSGANVLTF.

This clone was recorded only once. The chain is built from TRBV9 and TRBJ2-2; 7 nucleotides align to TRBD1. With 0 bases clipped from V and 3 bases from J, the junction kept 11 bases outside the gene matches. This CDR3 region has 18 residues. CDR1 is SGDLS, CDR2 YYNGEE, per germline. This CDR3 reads CASSVVVARGCHTGELFF. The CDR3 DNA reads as TGTGCCAGCAGCGTAGTGGTTGCCAGGGGGTGTCACACCGGGGAGCTGTTTTTT.

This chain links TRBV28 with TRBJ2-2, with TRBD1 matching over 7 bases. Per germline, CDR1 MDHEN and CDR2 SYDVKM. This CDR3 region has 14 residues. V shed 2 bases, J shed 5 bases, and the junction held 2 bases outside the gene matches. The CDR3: CASSLTTGTGELFF. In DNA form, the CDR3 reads TGTGCCAGCAGTTTAACGACAGGGACCGGGGAGCTGTTTTTT.

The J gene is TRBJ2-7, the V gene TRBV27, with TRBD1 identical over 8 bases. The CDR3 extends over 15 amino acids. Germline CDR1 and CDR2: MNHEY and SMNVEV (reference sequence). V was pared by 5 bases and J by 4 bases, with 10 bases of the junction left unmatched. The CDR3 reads CASSPEGTGEYEQYV. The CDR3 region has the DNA TGTGCCAGCAGTCCTGAAGGGACAGGTGAATACGAGCAGTACGTC.

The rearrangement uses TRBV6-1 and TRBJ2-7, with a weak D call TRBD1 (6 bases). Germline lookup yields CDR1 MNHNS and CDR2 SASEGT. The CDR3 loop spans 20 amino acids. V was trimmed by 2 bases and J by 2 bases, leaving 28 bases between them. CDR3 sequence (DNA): TGTGCCAGCAGTGAAAGTGGAAAACCTTTGGGGGACAATAAGGCCTACGAGCAGTACGTC. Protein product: CASSESGKPLGDNKAYEQYV.

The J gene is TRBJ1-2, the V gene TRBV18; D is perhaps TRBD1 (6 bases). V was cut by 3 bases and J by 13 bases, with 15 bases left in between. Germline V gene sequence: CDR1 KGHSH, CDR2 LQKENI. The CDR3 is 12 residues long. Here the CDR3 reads CASSPYRAPCTF. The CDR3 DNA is TGTGCCAGCTCACCGTACAGGGCTCCCTGCACCTTC.

CDR3 residues: CASSRGTRSEQYV. CDR3 nucleotide sequence: TGTGCCAGCAGCCGCGGGACTAGGAGCGAGCAGTACGTC. J is TRBJ2-7 and V is TRBV7-8; TRBD2 matches 8 bases. Germline V gene lookup returns CDR1 SGHVS and CDR2 FQNEAQ. Germline trimming cut 5 bases from V and 6 bases from J; bases unmatched to any gene: 6. The CDR3 contains 13 residues.

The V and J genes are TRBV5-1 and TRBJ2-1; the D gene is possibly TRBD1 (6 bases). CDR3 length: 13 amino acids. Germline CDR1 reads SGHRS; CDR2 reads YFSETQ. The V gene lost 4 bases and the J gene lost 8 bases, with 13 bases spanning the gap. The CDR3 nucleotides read TGCGCCAGCAGCCCCGGGACAACGGATGAGCAGTTCTTC. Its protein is CASSPGTTDEQFF.

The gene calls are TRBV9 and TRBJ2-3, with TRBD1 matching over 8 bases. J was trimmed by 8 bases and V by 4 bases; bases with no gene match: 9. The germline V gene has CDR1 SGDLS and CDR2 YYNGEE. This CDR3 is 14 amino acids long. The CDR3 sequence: CASSMGQADVTQYF. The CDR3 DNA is TGTGCCAGCAGCATGGGACAGGCGGACGTTACGCAGTATTTT.

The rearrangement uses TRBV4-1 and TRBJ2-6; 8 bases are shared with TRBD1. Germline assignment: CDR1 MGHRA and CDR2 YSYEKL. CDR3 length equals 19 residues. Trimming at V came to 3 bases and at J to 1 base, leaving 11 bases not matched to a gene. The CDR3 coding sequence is TGCGCCAGCAGCCAGGTCGGACAGGGTGGTAGTTCTGGGGCCAACGTCCTGACTTTC. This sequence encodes CASSQVGQGGSSGANVLTF.

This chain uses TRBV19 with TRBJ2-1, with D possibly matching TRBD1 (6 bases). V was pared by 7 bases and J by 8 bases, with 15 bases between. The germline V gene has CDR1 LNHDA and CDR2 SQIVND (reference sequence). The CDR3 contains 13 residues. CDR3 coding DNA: TGTGCCAGTACCGGACAGTTTTTCGATGAGCAGTTCTTC. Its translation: CASTGQFFDEQFF.

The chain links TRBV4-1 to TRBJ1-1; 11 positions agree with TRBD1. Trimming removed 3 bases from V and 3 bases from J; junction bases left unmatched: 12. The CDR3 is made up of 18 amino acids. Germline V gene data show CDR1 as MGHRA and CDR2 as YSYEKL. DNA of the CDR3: TGCGCCAGCAGCCACGCCGCCGGGACAGGGGGGAGAGACACTGAAGCTTTCTTT. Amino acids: CASSHAAGTGGRDTEAFF.

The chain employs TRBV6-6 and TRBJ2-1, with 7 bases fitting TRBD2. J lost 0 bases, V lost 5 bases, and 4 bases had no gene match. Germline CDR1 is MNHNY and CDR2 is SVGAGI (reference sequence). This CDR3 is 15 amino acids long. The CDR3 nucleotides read TGTGCCAGCAGTACGCGGGGGTCCTCCTACAATGAGCAGTTCTTC. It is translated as CASSTRGSSYNEQFF.

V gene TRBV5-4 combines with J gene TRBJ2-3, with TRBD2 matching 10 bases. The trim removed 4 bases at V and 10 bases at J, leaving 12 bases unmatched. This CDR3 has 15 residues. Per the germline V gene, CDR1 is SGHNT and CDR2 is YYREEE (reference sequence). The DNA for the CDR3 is TGTGCCAGCAGCCTATCTAGCGGGGGAGCGGGGGCGCAGTATTTT. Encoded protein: CASSLSSGGAGAQYF. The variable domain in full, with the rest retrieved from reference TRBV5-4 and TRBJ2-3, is ETGVTQSPTHLIKTRGQQVTLRCSSQSGHNTVSWYQQALGQGPQFIFQYYREEENGRGNFPPRFSGLQFPNYSSELNVNALELDDSALYLCASSLSSGGAGAQYFGPGTRLTVL.